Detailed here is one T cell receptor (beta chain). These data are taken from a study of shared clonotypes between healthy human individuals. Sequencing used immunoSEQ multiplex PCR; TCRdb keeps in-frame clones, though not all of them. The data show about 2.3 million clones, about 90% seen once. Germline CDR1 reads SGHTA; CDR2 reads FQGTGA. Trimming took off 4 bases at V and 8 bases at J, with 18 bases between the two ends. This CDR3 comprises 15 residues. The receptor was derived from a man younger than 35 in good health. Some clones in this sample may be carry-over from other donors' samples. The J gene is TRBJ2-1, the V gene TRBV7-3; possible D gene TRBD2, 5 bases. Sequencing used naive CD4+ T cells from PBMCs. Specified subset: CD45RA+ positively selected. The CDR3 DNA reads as TGTGCCAGCAGCTCCCTCCGGACTCCCTTCGATGAGCAGTTCTTC. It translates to CASSSLRTPFDEQFF. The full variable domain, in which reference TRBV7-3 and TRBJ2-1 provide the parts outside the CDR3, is GAGVSQTPSNKVTEKGKYVELRCDPISGHTALYWYRQSLGQGPEFLIYFQGTGAADDSGLPNDRFFAVRPEGSVSTLKIQRTERGDSAVYLCASSSLRTPFDEQFFGPGTRLTVL.